These 4 T cell receptor beta chains originate from one sample sequenced in a study of beta chain features in type 1 diabetes. cDNA synthesis used the whole RNA isolate, giving expressed TCRB sequences. Generated by immunoSEQ multiplex PCR, the TCRdb table keeps only in-frame clones and is missing some. Of about 450,000 clones in the sample, about 10% were seen once. The sample taken for sequencing was naive CD4+ T cells from blood. The source of these receptors is a woman younger than 30 in good health.

The rearrangement uses TRBV14 and TRBJ2-5; 9 positions agree with TRBD1. The V gene end was trimmed by 4 bases and the J gene end by 1 base; junction bases not matched to a gene: 10. Per germline, CDR1 SGHDN and CDR2 FVKESK. This CDR3 comprises 17 residues. The CDR3 reads CASSPGQGITFQETQYF. The CDR3 bases are TGTGCCAGCAGCCCCGGACAGGGGATAACTTTCCAAGAGACCCAGTACTTC.

This clone has just a few counts. The CDR3 sequence is CASSLGTANSPLHF. The CDR3 bases are TGTGCCAGCAGCTTAGGGACAGCGAATTCACCCCTCCACTTT. The chain combines TRBV7-3 with TRBJ1-6; 7 bases are a match to TRBD1. Germline V lookup: CDR1 SGHTA, CDR2 FQGTGA. V dropped 2 bases and J dropped 7; count of bases not matched to a gene: 2. The length of the CDR3 is 14 residues. The full variable domain, its missing parts supplied by reference TRBV7-3 and TRBJ1-6, is GAGVSQTPSNKVTEKGKYVELRCDPISGHTALYWYRQSLGQGPEFLIYFQGTGAADDSGLPNDRFFAVRPEGSVSTLKIQRTERGDSAVYLCASSLGTANSPLHFGNGTRLTVT.

The chain carries TRBV15 and TRBJ1-1; D remains ambiguous. V was cut by 3 bases and J by 1 base, with 9 bases left in between. The CDR3 consists of 14 residues. Per the germline V gene, CDR1 is LNHNV and CDR2 is YYDKDF (reference sequence). The CDR3 loop is CATSSLAGNTEAFF. Written as DNA, the CDR3 is TGTGCCACCAGCAGCCTCGCGGGGAACACTGAAGCTTTCTTT.

This clone came up a few times. The sample holds other DNA sequences that translate to the same CDR3. For the CDR3, the DNA is TGTGCCAGCAGCCGTCGGCTCCAAGAGACCCAGTACTTC. As protein: CASSRRLQETQYF. V gene TRBV7-2 combines with J gene TRBJ2-5; D is unresolved. The CDR3 totals 13 residues. Trimming pared 5 bases from V and 1 base from J, leaving 8 bases between. Germline V gene lookup returns CDR1 SGHTA and CDR2 FQGNSA.